This T cell receptor (beta chain) was sequenced in a study of OX40 agonist ivuxolimab in advanced cancers. Looking at the study overall: The patients received agonistic anti-OX40 (CD134) antibody ivuxolimab.

In germline, CDR1 is SQVTM, CDR2 ANQGSEA. This CDR3 is built from 11 residues. V was pared by 6 bases and J by 4 bases, with 9 bases between. Using immunoSEQ multiplex PCR, the repertoire was profiled, and TCRdb retains in-frame clones only, with some absent. The table lists roughly 75,000 clones, around 89% of them singletons, with 6.5% in the top ten. The sequence was obtained from an adult with an advanced solid tumor such as melanoma, head and neck, liver or kidney cancer. The chain carries TRBV29-1 and TRBJ1-2; no firm D call. The sample was CD4+ or CD8+ T cells sorted from blood, taken in a trial of the OX40 agonist ivuxolimab. This CDR3 is CSVPTIYGYTF. CDR3 sequence (DNA): TGCAGCGTACCAACCATCTATGGCTACACCTTC.